A single sample is the source of the 6 T cell receptor beta chains below, sequenced in a study of T cell changes during pregnancy in multiple sclerosis. Sequenced by immunoSEQ multiplex PCR; TCRdb stores in-frame clones only, minus some. The table includes 95,000 to 100,000 clones, 75% to 95% detected once. The sequenced sample was peripheral blood, obtained in the second trimester of pregnancy. Receptor source: a female donor with multiple sclerosis, enrolled in a pregnancy study.

The V gene is TRBV11-3, the J gene TRBJ2-3; D is unresolved. The CDR3 is 13 residues long. Germline V lookup: CDR1 SGHNT, CDR2 YENEEA. V gave up 4 bases and J gave up 7 bases, with 12 bases separating them. The CDR3 DNA reads as TGTGCCAGCAGCTCCCTAGAGGAGTATACGCAGTATTTT. Its protein product is CASSSLEEYTQYF.

V usage is TRBV5-4 and J usage is TRBJ2-5, with a weak D call TRBD1 (6 bases). V lost 2 bases to trimming and J lost 5 bases, with 13 bases between them. This CDR3 comprises 14 residues. Germline V gene sequence: CDR1 SGHNT, CDR2 YYREEE (reference sequence). CDR3 residues: CASSFVGGNETQYF. The CDR3 nucleotides are TGTGCCAGCAGCTTTGTTGGGGGCAATGAGACCCAGTACTTC.

The chain is built from TRBV7-2 and TRBJ2-7, with a possible D match to TRBD2 (5 bases). The CDR3 has 11 amino acids. V dropped 3 bases and J dropped 7 bases, with 7 bases sitting between them. Germline assignment: CDR1 SGHTA and CDR2 FQGNSA. CDR3 protein: CASSLGEEQYF. The CDR3 nucleotides read TGTGCCAGCAGCTTGGGAGAGGAGCAGTACTTC.

V is TRBV28 and J is TRBJ1-1; 10 bases agree with TRBD1. The CDR3 is 18 amino acids. Per the germline V gene, CDR1 is MDHEN and CDR2 is SYDVKM. After removal of 5 bases from V and 0 bases from J, the junction contained 12 bases not matched to a gene. CDR3 protein: CASSPGDRGPFMNTEAFF. CDR3 coding DNA: TGTGCCAGCAGTCCCGGGGACAGGGGTCCTTTCATGAACACTGAAGCTTTCTTT.

The rearrangement links TRBV19 to TRBJ1-5, with D possibly TRBD1 on 6 matching bases. Germline values: CDR1 LNHDA, CDR2 SQIVND (reference sequence). Trimming shortened V by 3 bases and J by 1 base, and 16 bases separated the two germline ends. This CDR3 comprises 17 residues. CDR3 in DNA: TGTGCCAGTAGTATGAAGGTGGGGGCGGTGAGCAATCAGCCCCAGCATTTT. This encodes CASSMKVGAVSNQPQHF.

This clone has only one observation. The J gene is TRBJ2-7, the V gene TRBV30, with TRBD1 as a possible D gene (6 bases). The ends were cut back, 8 bases at V and 4 bases at J, with 18 bases in the middle. This CDR3 has 13 amino acids. Germline V gene lookup returns CDR1 GTSNPN and CDR2 SVGIG (reference sequence). The CDR3, as DNA: TGTGCCGGTTTAACGGACAGAGCTTACGAGCAGTACTTC. Amino acids: CAGLTDRAYEQYF.